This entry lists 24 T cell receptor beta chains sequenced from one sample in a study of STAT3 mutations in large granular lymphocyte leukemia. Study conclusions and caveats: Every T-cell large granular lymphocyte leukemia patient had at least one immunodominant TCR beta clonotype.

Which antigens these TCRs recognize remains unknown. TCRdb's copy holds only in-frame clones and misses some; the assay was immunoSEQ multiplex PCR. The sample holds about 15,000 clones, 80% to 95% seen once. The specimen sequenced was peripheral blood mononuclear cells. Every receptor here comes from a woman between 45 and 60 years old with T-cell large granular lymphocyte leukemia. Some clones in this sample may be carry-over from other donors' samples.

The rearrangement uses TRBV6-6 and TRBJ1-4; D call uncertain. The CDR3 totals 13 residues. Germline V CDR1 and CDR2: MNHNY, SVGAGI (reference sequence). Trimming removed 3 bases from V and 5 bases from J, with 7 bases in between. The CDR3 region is CASSYVGNEKLFF. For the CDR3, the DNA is TGTGCCAGCAGTTATGTGGGGAATGAAAAACTGTTTTTT.

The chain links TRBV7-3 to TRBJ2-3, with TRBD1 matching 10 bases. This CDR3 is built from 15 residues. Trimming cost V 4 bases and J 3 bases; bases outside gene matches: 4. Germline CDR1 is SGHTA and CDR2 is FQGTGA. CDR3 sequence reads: CASSSRQGATDTQYF. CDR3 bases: TGTGCCAGCAGCTCTCGACAGGGGGCAACAGATACGCAGTATTTT.

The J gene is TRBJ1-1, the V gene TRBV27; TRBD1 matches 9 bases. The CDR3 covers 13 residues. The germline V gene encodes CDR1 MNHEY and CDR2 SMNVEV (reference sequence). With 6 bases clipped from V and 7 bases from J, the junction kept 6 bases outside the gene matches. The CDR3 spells CASSYRGLGEAFF. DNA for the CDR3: TGTGCCAGCAGCTACAGGGGGCTTGGTGAAGCTTTCTTT.

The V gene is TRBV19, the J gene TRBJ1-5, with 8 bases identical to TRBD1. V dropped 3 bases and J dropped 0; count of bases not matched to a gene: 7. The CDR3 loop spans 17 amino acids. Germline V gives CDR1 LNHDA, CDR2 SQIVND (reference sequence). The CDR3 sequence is CASSIFQGAGSNQPQHF. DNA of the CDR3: TGTGCCAGTAGTATCTTCCAGGGGGCCGGTAGCAATCAGCCCCAGCATTTT. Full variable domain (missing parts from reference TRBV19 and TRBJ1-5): DGGITQSPKYLFRKEGQNVTLSCEQNLNHDAMYWYRQDPGQGLRLIYYSQIVNDFQKGDIAEGYSVSREKKESFPLTVTSAQKNPTAFYLCASSIFQGAGSNQPQHFGDGTRLSIL.

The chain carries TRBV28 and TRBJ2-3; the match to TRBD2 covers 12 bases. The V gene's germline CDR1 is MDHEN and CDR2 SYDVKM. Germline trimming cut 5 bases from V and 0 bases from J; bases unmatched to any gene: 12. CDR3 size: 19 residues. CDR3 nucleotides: TGTGCCAGCAGTCCTATCGCTAGCGGGAGGGCGGGAAGCACAGATACGCAGTATTTT. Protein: CASSPIASGRAGSTDTQYF.

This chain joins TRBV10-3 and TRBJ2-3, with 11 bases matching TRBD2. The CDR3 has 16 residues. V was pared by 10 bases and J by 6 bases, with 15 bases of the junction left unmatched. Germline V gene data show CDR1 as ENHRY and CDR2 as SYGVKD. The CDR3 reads CATASGTSGDYDTQYF. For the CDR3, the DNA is TGTGCCACCGCCTCCGGGACTAGCGGAGACTATGATACGCAGTATTTT.

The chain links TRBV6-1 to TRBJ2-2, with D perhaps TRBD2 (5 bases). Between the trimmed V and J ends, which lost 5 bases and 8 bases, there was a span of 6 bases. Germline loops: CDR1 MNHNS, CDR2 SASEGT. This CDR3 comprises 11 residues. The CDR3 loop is CASSRGGELFF. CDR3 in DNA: TGTGCCAGCAGTCGGGGTGGGGAGCTGTTTTTT.

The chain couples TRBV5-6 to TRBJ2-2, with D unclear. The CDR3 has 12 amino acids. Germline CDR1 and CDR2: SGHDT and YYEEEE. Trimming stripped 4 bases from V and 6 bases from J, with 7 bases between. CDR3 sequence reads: CASSHTSGELFF. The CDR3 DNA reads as TGTGCCAGCAGCCATACTTCCGGGGAGCTGTTTTTT.

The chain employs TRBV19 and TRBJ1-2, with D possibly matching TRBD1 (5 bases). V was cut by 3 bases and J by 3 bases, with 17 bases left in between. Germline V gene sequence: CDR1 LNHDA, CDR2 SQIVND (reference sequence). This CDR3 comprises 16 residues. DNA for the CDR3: TGTGCCAGTAGTATTGGGGCTCGGGCAGCTTACTATGGCTACACCTTC. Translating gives CASSIGARAAYYGYTF.

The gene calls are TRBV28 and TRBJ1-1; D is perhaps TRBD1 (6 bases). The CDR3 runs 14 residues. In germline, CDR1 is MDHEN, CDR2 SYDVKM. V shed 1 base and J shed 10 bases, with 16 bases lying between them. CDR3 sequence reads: CASSLSGAGRVAFF. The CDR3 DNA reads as TGTGCCAGCAGTTTATCGGGGGCGGGCAGGGTAGCTTTCTTT.

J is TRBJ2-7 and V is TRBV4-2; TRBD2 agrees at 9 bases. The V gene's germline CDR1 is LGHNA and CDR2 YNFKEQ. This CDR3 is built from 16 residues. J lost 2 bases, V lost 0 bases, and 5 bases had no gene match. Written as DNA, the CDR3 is TGTGCCAGCAGCCAAGAAAACGGCGGGAGGGCCTACGAGCAGTACTTC. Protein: CASSQENGGRAYEQYF.

CDR3 sequence: CASSLLGAEQYF. The CDR3 DNA follows: TGTGCCAGCAGCTTGTTAGGGGCCGAGCAGTACTTC. The chain employs TRBV5-8 and TRBJ2-7; tentative D call: TRBD1 (5 bases). The V and J ends lost 1 base and 6 bases respectively, with 8 bases between them. The V gene's germline CDR1 is SGHTS and CDR2 YDEGEE. The CDR3 runs 12 residues.

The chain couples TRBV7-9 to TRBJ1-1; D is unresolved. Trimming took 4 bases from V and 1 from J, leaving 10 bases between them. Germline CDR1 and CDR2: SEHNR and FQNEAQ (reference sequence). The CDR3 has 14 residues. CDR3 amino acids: CASSSRVANTEAFF. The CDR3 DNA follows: TGTGCCAGCAGCTCTAGGGTGGCGAACACTGAAGCTTTCTTT.

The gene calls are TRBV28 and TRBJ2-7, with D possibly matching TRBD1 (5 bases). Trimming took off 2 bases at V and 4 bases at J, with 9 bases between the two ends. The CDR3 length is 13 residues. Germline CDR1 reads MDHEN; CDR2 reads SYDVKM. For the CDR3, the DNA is TGTGCCAGCAGTTTACCCACAGGATACGAGCAGTACTTC. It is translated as CASSLPTGYEQYF.

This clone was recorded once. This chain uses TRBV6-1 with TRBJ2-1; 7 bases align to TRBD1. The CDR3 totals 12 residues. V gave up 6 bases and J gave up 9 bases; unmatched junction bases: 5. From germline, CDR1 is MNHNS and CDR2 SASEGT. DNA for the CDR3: TGTGCCAGCAGCGAGGGACAGACTGAGCAGTTCTTC. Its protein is CASSEGQTEQFF.

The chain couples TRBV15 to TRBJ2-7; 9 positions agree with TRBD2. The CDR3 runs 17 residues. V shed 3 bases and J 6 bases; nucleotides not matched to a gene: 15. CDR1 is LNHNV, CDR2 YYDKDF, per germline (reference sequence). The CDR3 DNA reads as TGTGCCACCAGCAGTGCCTTCAGGCTAGCGGGGCCTCTCGAGCAGTACTTC. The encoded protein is CATSSAFRLAGPLEQYF. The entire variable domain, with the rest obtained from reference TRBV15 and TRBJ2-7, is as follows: DAMVIQNPRYQVTQFGKPVTLSCSQTLNHNVMYWYQQKSSQAPKLLFHYYDKDFNNEADTPDNFQSRRPNTSFCFLDIRSPGLGDTAMYLCATSSAFRLAGPLEQYFGPGTRLTVT.

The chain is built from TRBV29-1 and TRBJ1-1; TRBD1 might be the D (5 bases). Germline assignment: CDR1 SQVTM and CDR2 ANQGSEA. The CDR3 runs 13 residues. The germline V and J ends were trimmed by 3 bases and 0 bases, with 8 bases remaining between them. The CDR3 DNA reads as TGCAGCGTTGACAGGGCTCTGAACACTGAAGCTTTCTTT. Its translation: CSVDRALNTEAFF.

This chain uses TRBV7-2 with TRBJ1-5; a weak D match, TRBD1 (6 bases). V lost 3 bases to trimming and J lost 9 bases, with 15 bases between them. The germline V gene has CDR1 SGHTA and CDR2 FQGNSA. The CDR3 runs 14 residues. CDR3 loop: CASSLGGPTGPQHF. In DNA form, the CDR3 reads TGTGCCAGCAGCTTGGGGGGCCCTACAGGGCCCCAGCATTTT.

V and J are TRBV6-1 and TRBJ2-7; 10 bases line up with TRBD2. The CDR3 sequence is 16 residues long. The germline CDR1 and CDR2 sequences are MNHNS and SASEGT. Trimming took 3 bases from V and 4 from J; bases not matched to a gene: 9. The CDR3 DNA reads TGTGCCAGCAGTGAGTACTCTAGCGGGAGCGGGTACGAGCAGTACTTC. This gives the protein CASSEYSSGSGYEQYF.

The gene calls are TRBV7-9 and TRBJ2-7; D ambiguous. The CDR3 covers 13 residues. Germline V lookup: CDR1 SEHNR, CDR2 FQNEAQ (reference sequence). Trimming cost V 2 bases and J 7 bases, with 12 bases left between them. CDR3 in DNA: TGTGCCAGCAGCTTAAATAGGGCGAGTGAGCAGTACTTC. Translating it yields CASSLNRASEQYF.

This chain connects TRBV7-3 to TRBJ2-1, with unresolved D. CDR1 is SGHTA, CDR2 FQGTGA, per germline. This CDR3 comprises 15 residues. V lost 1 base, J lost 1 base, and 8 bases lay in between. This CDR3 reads CASSLNGLSYNEQFF. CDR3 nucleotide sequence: TGTGCCAGCAGCTTAAATGGCCTGTCCTACAATGAGCAGTTCTTC.

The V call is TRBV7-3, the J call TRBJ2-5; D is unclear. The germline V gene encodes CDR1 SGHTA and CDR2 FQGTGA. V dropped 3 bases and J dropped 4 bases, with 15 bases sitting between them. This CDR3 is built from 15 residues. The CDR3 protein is CASSLVGLQGETQYF. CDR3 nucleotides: TGTGCCAGCAGCTTGGTTGGGCTACAAGGAGAGACCCAGTACTTC.

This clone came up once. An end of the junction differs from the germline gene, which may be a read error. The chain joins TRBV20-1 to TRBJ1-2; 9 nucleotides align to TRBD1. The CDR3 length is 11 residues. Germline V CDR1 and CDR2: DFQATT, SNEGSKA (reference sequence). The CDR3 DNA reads TGCAGTTCTAGACAGGGGGGTGGCTACACCTTC. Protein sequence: CSSRQGGGYTF.

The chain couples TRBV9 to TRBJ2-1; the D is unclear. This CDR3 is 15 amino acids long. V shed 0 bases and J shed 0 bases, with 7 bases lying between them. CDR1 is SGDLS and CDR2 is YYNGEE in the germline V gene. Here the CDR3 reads CASSVGASSYNEQFF. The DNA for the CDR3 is TGTGCCAGCAGCGTAGGGGCTAGCTCCTACAATGAGCAGTTCTTC. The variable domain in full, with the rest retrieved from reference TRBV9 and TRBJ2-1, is DSGVTQTPKHLITATGQRVTLRCSPRSGDLSVYWYQQSLDQGLQFLIQYYNGEERAKGNILERFSAQQFPDLHSELNLSSLELGDSALYFCASSVGASSYNEQFFGPGTRLTVL.